The 13 T cell receptor beta chains presented below share a single source sample, sequenced in a study of blood T cells in healthy people across ages. Sample-barcoded 5' priming and a J-beta primer mix drove a second PCR of roughly 7 to 11 cycles. TCRdb analysed the 5' RACE reads with MiXCR anew, one entry per CDR3 protein. The sample records over 1,500,000 distinct CDR3 sequences, about 50% being singletons. Sequences were obtained from blood. These receptors originate from a middle-aged woman in good health.

This rearrangement joins TRBV20-1 to TRBJ2-7, with D perhaps being TRBD1 or TRBD2 (5 bases each). The CDR3 contains 12 residues. The germline V and J ends were trimmed by 0 bases and 12 bases, with 15 bases remaining between them. The germline gives CDR1 DFQATT, CDR2 SNEGSKA (reference sequence). CDR3 in amino acids: CSARDIRQGRYF. The CDR3 nucleotides are TGCAGTGCTAGAGATATCCGGCAGGGACGGTACTTC.

This clonotype was observed a handful of times. V and J are TRBV4-3 and TRBJ2-5; the D gene could be TRBD1 or TRBD2 (6 bases each). Per germline, CDR1 LGHNA and CDR2 YSLEER. Trimming removed 0 bases from V and 4 bases from J, with 12 bases in between. The CDR3 spans 15 residues. The CDR3 reads CASSQDRGVVETQYF. CDR3 DNA sequence: TGCGCCAGCAGCCAAGATAGGGGGGTGGTAGAGACCCAGTACTTC.

J is TRBJ1-1 and V is TRBV12-3 or TRBV12-4; D gene unclear. There are 13 residues in the CDR3. Trimming pared 8 bases from V and 6 bases from J, leaving 16 bases between. The DNA of the CDR3 is TGTGCCAGCTCCTCGGGCCGGGCCGCTGAAGCTTTCTTT. Its protein is CASSSGRAAEAFF.

The chain combines TRBV20-1 with TRBJ2-4, with D unclear. TRBJ2-7 explains the end of the DNA better; the J call may be wrong. CDR1 DFQATT and CDR2 SNEGSKA come from the germline V gene (reference sequence). CDR3 length equals 14 residues. The DNA of the CDR3 is TGCAGTGCTAGAGATCCGCAGCGCGCCTACGAGCAGTACTTC. This encodes CSARDPQRAYEQYF.

This clonotype was observed a single time. V gene TRBV19 combines with J gene TRBJ2-7; D is unclear. The germline gives CDR1 LNHDA, CDR2 SQIVND (reference sequence). The CDR3 is 14 residues long. Trimming cost V 2 bases and J 2 bases, with 10 bases left between them. The CDR3 bases are TGTGCCAGTAGTATATCCGCAGGAACCTACGAGCAGTACTTC. This translates into CASSISAGTYEQYF.

The chain joins TRBV29-1 to TRBJ2-7; either TRBD1 or TRBD2 may supply D (5 bases each). CDR3 length equals 14 residues. The V end lost 1 base, the J end lost 3 bases, and 13 bases lay between the germline ends. CDR1 and CDR2 (germline): SQVTM, ANQGSEA. CDR3 protein: CSVEGVRDGYEQYF. DNA for the CDR3: TGCAGCGTTGAAGGAGTGAGGGACGGCTACGAGCAGTACTTC.

The rearrangement links TRBV7-9 to TRBJ2-1, with D hard to call. This CDR3 region has 12 residues. Between the trimmed V and J ends, which lost 2 bases and 9 bases, there was a span of 8 bases. Germline assignment: CDR1 SEHNR and CDR2 FQNEAQ (reference sequence). CDR3 sequence reads: CASSLLVFEQFF. The CDR3 DNA follows: TGTGCCAGCAGCTTACTCGTGTTTGAGCAGTTCTTC. The variable domain in full, completed from reference TRBV7-9 and TRBJ2-1, reads DTGVSQNPRHKITKRGQNVTFRCDPISEHNRLYWYRQTLGQGPEFLTYFQNEAQLEKSRLLSDRFSAERPKGSFSTLEIQRTEQGDSAMYLCASSLLVFEQFFGPGTRLTVL.

The genes are TRBV6-5 and TRBJ2-7; 7 bases match TRBD2. V was clipped by 6 bases and J by 3 bases; unmatched bases: 11. The CDR3 extends over 15 amino acids. CDR1 is MNHEY, CDR2 SVGAGI, per germline. CDR3 loop: CASSRGRAEDYEQYF. The CDR3 nucleotides are TGTGCCAGCAGCCGGGGGAGGGCTGAGGACTACGAGCAGTACTTC.

This clonotype appeared a few times. This sequence joins TRBV29-1 and TRBJ2-3, with TRBD2 as a possible D gene (5 bases). Per the germline V gene, CDR1 is SQVTM and CDR2 is ANQGSEA. V lost 6 bases and J lost 5, with 9 bases in between. CDR3 length: 11 residues. CDR3 amino acids: CSVGNLDTQYF. The CDR3 bases are TGCAGCGTCGGGAACCTAGATACGCAGTATTTT.

The chain is built from TRBV6-1 and TRBJ2-3; D gene ambiguous. Per the germline V gene, CDR1 is MNHNS and CDR2 is SASEGT. V was trimmed by 3 bases and J by 2 bases, leaving 12 bases between them. CDR3 size: 15 residues. CDR3 sequence (DNA): TGTGCCAGCAGTGACGCAGGCTCCTTCACAGATACGCAGTATTTT. The encoded protein is CASSDAGSFTDTQYF.

This clonotype was picked up a small number of times. The V and J genes are TRBV3-1 and TRBJ2-3; D is undetermined. V was clipped by 6 bases and J by 0 bases, with 16 bases between them. Germline CDR1 reads LGHDT; CDR2 reads YNNKEL (reference sequence). The CDR3 is 16 residues long. DNA of the CDR3: TGTGCCAGCAGTCAAACGTCAGGCTCCAGCACAGATACGCAGTATTTT. It translates to CASSQTSGSSTDTQYF.

Concerning this clonotype itself: At one end, the junction sequence differs from germline, possibly due to a read error. The chain carries TRBV5-1 and TRBJ2-6; possibly TRBD1 for D (6 bases). This CDR3 is 16 amino acids long. Germline lookup yields CDR1 SGHRS and CDR2 YFSETQ. CDR3 sequence reads: CASSSDRLSGANALTF. DNA for the CDR3: TGCGCCAGCAGCTCCGACAGGCTCTCTGGGGCCAACGCCCTGACTTTC.

The V gene is TRBV5-1, the J gene TRBJ2-3, with unresolved D. Looked up from germline, CDR1 is SGHRS and CDR2 is YFSETQ. This CDR3 comprises 12 residues. The V and J ends lost 1 base and 7 bases respectively, with 7 bases between them. CDR3 nucleotides: TGCGCCAGCAGCTTGCCGGCTAATACGCAGTATTTT. It is translated as CASSLPANTQYF.